A selection of T cell receptor beta chains follows, all from one sample in a study of beta chain features in type 1 diabetes. Clones were read by immunoSEQ multiplex PCR, and TCRdb kept only the in-frame ones, dropping some. The sample has hundreds of thousands of clones, around 15% seen once. The sample was naive CD4+ T cells from blood. The origin of the receptors is a man aged 18 to 35 with type 1 diabetes. The CDR3 runs from the conserved cysteine through the conserved F or W. The D gene is left open where the match is weak. The size field is filled for only some rows; it gives once, few, many or a size class.

NA,TRBJ2-3,TRBV30,once,TGTGCCTGGAGTGCGTTGAACAGCCCGGGGGATACGCAGTATTTT,CAWSALNSPGDTQYF
NA,TRBJ2-7,TRBV7-6,NA,TGTGCCAGCAGCTTAGACAGGGATTCCTACGAGCAGTACTTC,CASSLDRDSYEQYF
NA,TRBJ1-1,TRBV2,NA,TGTGCCAGCAAGGGGCCCCTTCGGAACACTGAAGCTTTCTTT,CASKGPLRNTEAFF
TRBD1,TRBJ1-4,TRBV4-2,few,TGTGCCAGCAGCCAGGGAACAGGGGCAGCTAATGAAAAACTGTTTTTT,CASSQGTGAANEKLFF
NA,TRBJ2-1,TRBV5-6,few,TGTGCCAGCAGCGTCGGCCAGTTCTCCTACAATGAGCAGTTCTTC,CASSVGQFSYNEQFF
NA,TRBJ1-5,TRBV6-1,NA,TGTGCCAGCAGTGAAGCAGAGGGGGGCATTCAGCCCCAGCATTTT,CASSEAEGGIQPQHF
NA,TRBJ1-2,TRBV4-1,NA,TGCGCCAGCAGCCCAAATCTGGACAGCCAGCCCTATGGCTACACCTTC,CASSPNLDSQPYGYTF
NA,TRBJ2-7,TRBV14,NA,TGTGCCAGCAGCCAAGTAGGCGGACCCTTGGCCTCCTACGAGCAGTACTTC,CASSQVGGPLASYEQYF
TRBD1,TRBJ1-4,TRBV5-1,NA,TGCGCCAGCAGCTCCTCGACAGGGAAGGATGAAAAACTGTTTTTT,CASSSSTGKDEKLFF
NA,TRBJ1-6,TRBV30,few,TGTGCCTCCACCAGCTCCTATAATTCACCCCTCCACTTT,CASTSSYNSPLHF
NA,TRBJ2-5,TRBV20-1,few,TGCAGTGCTACCCTCGGGGAGACCCAGTACTTC,CSATLGETQYF
TRBD1,TRBJ1-4,TRBV9,NA,TGTGCCAGCAGCGTAGGGGACAGGGTTGCTAATGAAAAACTGTTTTTT,CASSVGDRVANEKLFF
NA,TRBJ2-5,TRBV20-1,few,TGCAGTGCTAGGGCCCAAGAGACCCAGTACTTC,CSARAQETQYF
NA,TRBJ2-1,TRBV2,NA,TGTGCCAGCAGTGGTATGGCAGGGGCCCTGGGTTATGAGCAGTTCTTC,CASSGMAGALGYEQFF
NA,TRBJ2-5,TRBV10-2,NA,TGCGCCAGTTCAGAAGCCCAAGAGACCCAGTACTTC,CASSEAQETQYF
TRBD1,TRBJ2-2,TRBV5-1,few,TGCGCCAGCAGCGACGGACAGGAGAACACCGGGGAGCTGTTTTTT,CASSDGQENTGELFF
TRBD2,TRBJ2-3,TRBV11-2,NA,TGTGCCAGCAGCTTAAGTAGCGGGGGGACAGATACGCAGTATTTT,CASSLSSGGTDTQYF
NA,TRBJ2-5,TRBV11-2,few,TGTGCCAGCAGCTTAGAGGGGACTGTTCCTACCCAGTACTTC,CASSLEGTVPTQYF
NA,TRBJ2-7,TRBV2,few,TGTGCCAGCAGCGAACTCTGGGAGGCTGCGGACGAGCAGTACTTC,CASSELWEAADEQYF
NA,TRBJ2-3,TRBV27,NA,TGTGCCAGCCGAATCCATCCTAGCACAGATACGCAGTATTTT,CASRIHPSTDTQYF
TRBD2,TRBJ2-3,TRBV30,NA,TGTGCCTGGAGTGTATTTGGGACTACCCACACAGATACGCAGTATTTT,CAWSVFGTTHTDTQYF
NA,TRBJ2-7,TRBV30,few,TGTGCCTGGACCCCCTCGTCGGCCTCTGTAGGGTCCTACGAGCAGTACTTC,CAWTPSSASVGSYEQYF
NA,TRBJ1-3,TRBV5-1,NA,TGCGCCAGCAGCTTTTTAACAGAGGAATCCTCTGGAAACACCATATATTTT,CASSFLTEESSGNTIYF
TRBD1,TRBJ2-3,TRBV28,NA,TGTGCCAGCACCCCAACGGACAGGGGATCAGATACGCAGTATTTT,CASTPTDRGSDTQYF
NA,TRBJ2-7,TRBV5-1,NA,TGCGCCAGCAGCTTGGGGACGGAGGGGTACGAGCAGTACTTC,CASSLGTEGYEQYF
NA,TRBJ2-2,TRBV18,NA,TGTGCCAGCTCACCACCCTGGACAGCGAGCACCGGGGAGCTGTTTTTT,CASSPPWTASTGELFF
NA,TRBJ2-7,TRBV13,NA,TGTGCCAGCAGCCCACGGGTCCACTCCTACGAGCAGTACTTC,CASSPRVHSYEQYF
NA,TRBJ1-4,TRBV7-6,NA,TGTGCCAGCAGCTTAAGTCTATCCACTAATGAAAAACTGTTTTTT,CASSLSLSTNEKLFF
NA,TRBJ1-4,TRBV18,NA,TGTGCCAGCTCACCACGGGAATCTAATGAAAAACTGTTTTTT,CASSPRESNEKLFF
NA,TRBJ2-1,TRBV15,NA,TGTGCCACCAGCAGAGATAAAGGGACGGAATCATACAATGAGCAGTTCTTC,CATSRDKGTESYNEQFF
NA,TRBJ2-1,TRBV7-8,few,TGTGCCAGCAGCTTAGTGGCGGATAACAATGAGCAGTTCTTC,CASSLVADNNEQFF
TRBD1,TRBJ2-5,TRBV4-1,NA,TGCGCCAGCAGCCAAACGACGGGACAGGGGGCTGAGACCCAGTACTTC,CASSQTTGQGAETQYF
NA,TRBJ2-3,TRBV5-4,few,TGTGCCAGCAGCGTTGGGTCCGGGAGCACAGATACGCAGTATTTT,CASSVGSGSTDTQYF
NA,TRBJ2-7,TRBV7-2,NA,TGTGCCAGCAGCCCTGGGACACGGACCTTTTCCTACGAGCAGTACTTC,CASSPGTRTFSYEQYF
NA,TRBJ1-2,TRBV10-3,NA,TGTGCCATCAGTGAAGGACTAAATGGGGGCTACACCTTC,CAISEGLNGGYTF
NA,TRBJ2-7,TRBV28,NA,TGTGCCAGCAGTCCACCCCCTACCTACGAGCAGTACTTC,CASSPPPTYEQYF
NA,TRBJ1-2,TRBV5-1,NA,TGCGCCAGCAGCTTGGGCGTTACGGGGGTGAACTATGGCTACACCTTC,CASSLGVTGVNYGYTF
NA,TRBJ1-4,TRBV18,few,TGTGCCAGCTCACCCGGTAGTAATGAAAAACTGTTTTTT,CASSPGSNEKLFF
NA,TRBJ1-2,TRBV30,NA,TGTGCCTGGAGTCCAGGGTTTCCTACGGGCTATGGCTACACCTTC,CAWSPGFPTGYGYTF
TRBD1,TRBJ2-7,TRBV5-6,NA,TGTGCCAGCAGCCTAGACAGGGCCTCCGAGCAGTACTTC,CASSLDRASEQYF